The 21 T cell receptor beta chains given below trace back to one sample, sequenced in a study of blood T cell repertoires in COVID-19 (dated by TCRdb to 2020 to 2021). Library preparation employed the immunoSEQ multiplex PCR assay. TCRdb obtained this table from immuneACCESS and retained in-frame rearrangements with V and J assigned. These tables miss some clones; where compared with another copy, unresolved V genes account for less than half of the shortfall, and the remainder is unexplained. Present in this sample are 73,000 or so clones, around 67% of which were seen just once. Over 20% of the sample comes from the top ten. Input material: peripheral blood. The receptors shown here come from a man aged 55 to 70 with acute or convalescent COVID-19.

This clone showed up just a few times. V and J are TRBV19 and TRBJ2-1, with unresolved D. Germline CDR1 reads LNHDA; CDR2 reads SQIVND (reference sequence). The CDR3 runs 13 residues. V was shortened by 5 bases and J by 0 bases, with 5 bases between the two germline ends. The CDR3: CASSPSSYNEQFF. The CDR3 DNA reads TGTGCCAGTAGTCCGAGCTCCTACAATGAGCAGTTCTTC.

CDR3 DNA: TGTGCCAGCAGTTACAGGGGGTTGTGGGAGACCCAGTACTTC. As protein: CASSYRGLWETQYF. This sequence joins TRBV2 and TRBJ2-5; 8 nucleotides line up with TRBD1. The J segment lost 5 bases and the V segment lost 5 bases, leaving 7 bases of the junction unmatched. Germline V gene sequence: CDR1 SNHLY, CDR2 FYNNEI. This CDR3 spans 14 amino acids.

This chain links TRBV5-4 with TRBJ2-5; the D is unclear. This CDR3 has 13 residues. V was trimmed by 4 bases and J by 2 bases, leaving 9 bases between them. Germline lookup yields CDR1 SGHNT and CDR2 YYREEE (reference sequence). CDR3 amino acids: CASSQNLQETQYF. The CDR3 nucleotides read TGTGCCAGCAGCCAAAACTTGCAAGAGACCCAGTACTTC.

The chain recombines TRBV5-1 with TRBJ2-7; D is uncertain. The germline gives CDR1 SGHRS, CDR2 YFSETQ. There are 15 residues in the CDR3. Trimming took off 0 bases at V and 0 bases at J, with 10 bases between the two ends. The CDR3 loop reads CASSLDSSYSYEQYF. The CDR3 DNA reads as TGCGCCAGCAGCTTGGATTCCAGTTACTCCTACGAGCAGTACTTC. Drawing the rest from reference TRBV5-1 and TRBJ2-7, the complete variable domain is KAGVTQTPRYLIKTRGQQVTLSCSPISGHRSVSWYQQTPGQGLQFLFEYFSETQRNKGNFPGRFSGRQFSNSRSEMNVSTLELGDSALYLCASSLDSSYSYEQYFGPGTRLTVT.

The chain joins TRBV5-6 to TRBJ1-3; the match to TRBD1 covers 8 bases. Germline loops: CDR1 SGHDT, CDR2 YYEEEE. The CDR3 is made up of 14 amino acids. V shed 4 bases, J shed 7 bases, and the junction held 7 bases outside the gene matches. CDR3 coding DNA: TGTGCCAGCAGCCCGACAGGGGCGCCTAACACCATATATTTT. Protein: CASSPTGAPNTIYF.

The chain joins TRBV3-1 (or the pseudogene TRBV3-2) to TRBJ2-5, with no clear D. The CDR3 has 13 amino acids. Germline CDR1 LGHDT, CDR2 YNNKEL (reference sequence). The V and J ends lost 2 bases and 5 bases respectively, with 9 bases between them. CDR3 amino acids: CASSQKRAETQYF. The CDR3 region has the DNA TGTGCCAGCAGCCAAAAGAGAGCGGAGACCCAGTACTTC.

In this sample, this clone turned up a few times. The chain joins TRBV7-9 to TRBJ1-1; possible D gene TRBD1, 6 bases. This CDR3 spans 12 amino acids. Germline V gene data show CDR1 as SEHNR and CDR2 as FQNEAQ (reference sequence). V dropped 4 bases and J dropped 8 bases, with 11 bases sitting between them. CDR3 residues: CASSSTGQEAFF. In nucleotides, the CDR3 is TGTGCCAGCAGCTCGACCGGACAGGAAGCTTTCTTT.

This clone was counted once. The chain employs TRBV18 and TRBJ2-7; D is uncertain. Germline values: CDR1 KGHSH, CDR2 LQKENI. This CDR3 has 15 amino acids. The germline V and J ends were trimmed by 3 bases and 0 bases, with 12 bases remaining between them. The CDR3 spells CASSPRSQTSYEQYF. The CDR3 bases are TGTGCCAGCTCACCGAGAAGTCAAACCTCCTACGAGCAGTACTTC.

The J gene is TRBJ1-2, the V gene TRBV6-5; 8 bases line up with TRBD1. Trimming removed 8 bases from V and 4 bases from J; junction bases left unmatched: 12. Looked up from germline, CDR1 is MNHEY and CDR2 is SVGAGI. The CDR3 length is 15 residues. DNA for the CDR3: TGTGCCAGCCCCTTGGGACAGGAAGCTTCCTATGGCTACACCTTC. This gives the protein CASPLGQEASYGYTF.

This clone occurred once. This chain joins TRBV6-5 and TRBJ1-2; 7 bases fit TRBD1. J gave up 8 bases and V 6 bases, and 9 bases lay outside the gene matches. The CDR3 runs to 13 residues. Germline CDR1 reads MNHEY; CDR2 reads SVGAGI. The DNA of the CDR3 is TGTGCCAGCAGCCCCCAGGGGGTCGGGGGCTACACCTTC. This sequence encodes CASSPQGVGGYTF.

CDR3 sequence: CASSRGREGVYNEQFF. The CDR3 bases are TGTGCCAGCAGCCGGGGGCGGGAGGGCGTCTACAATGAGCAGTTCTTC. The rearrangement links TRBV3-1 (or the pseudogene TRBV3-2) to TRBJ2-1; 9 nucleotides match TRBD2. The junction had 7 bases not matched to a gene; V was cut back by 4 bases and J by 3 bases. There are 16 residues in the CDR3. Germline CDR1 and CDR2: LGHDT and YNNKEL (reference sequence).

The chain recombines TRBV5-1 with TRBJ1-1; D not resolved. V dropped 4 bases and J dropped 4 bases, with 5 bases sitting between them. This CDR3 comprises 11 residues. Germline CDR1 is SGHRS and CDR2 is YFSETQ. The CDR3 DNA reads as TGCGCCAGCAGCACTACCACTGAAGCTTTCTTT. This translates into CASSTTTEAFF.

The chain employs TRBV19 and TRBJ1-1, with TRBD1 identical over 7 bases. The V and J ends lost 7 bases and 0 bases, in that order; junction bases with no gene match: 14. The CDR3 is made up of 17 amino acids. CDR1 is LNHDA, CDR2 SQIVND, per germline (reference sequence). CDR3 DNA sequence: TGTGCCAGTACCGACGCGAGCGGAAGGGGGCTGAACACTGAAGCTTTCTTT. This translates into CASTDASGRGLNTEAFF.

The V gene is TRBV4-2, the J gene TRBJ1-4, with TRBD1 as a possible D gene (6 bases). The length of the CDR3 is 15 residues. Looked up from germline, CDR1 is LGHNA and CDR2 is YNFKEQ. V shed 0 bases and J shed 4 bases, with 9 bases lying between them. CDR3 protein: CASSQDRDINEKLFF. The CDR3 DNA is TGTGCCAGCAGCCAAGACAGGGACATTAATGAAAAACTGTTTTTT.

The rearrangement uses TRBV10-1 and TRBJ2-5; possibly TRBD1 for D (6 bases). CDR1 WNHNN and CDR2 SYGVQD come from the germline V gene (reference sequence). The CDR3 sequence is 14 residues long. Trimming stripped 2 bases from V and 1 base from J, with 8 bases between. CDR3 amino acids: CASSEAGAQETQYF. CDR3 nucleotide sequence: TGCGCCAGCAGTGAGGCAGGGGCCCAAGAGACCCAGTACTTC.

This clone was found a few times. Here the CDR3 reads CASSLGQQQYF. The CDR3 DNA sequence: TGTGCCAGCAGTCTCGGACAGCAGCAGTACTTC. The chain is built from TRBV28 and TRBJ2-7; tentative D call: TRBD1 (6 bases). V lost 5 bases, J lost 8 bases, and 10 bases lay in between. CDR3 length: 11 residues. The germline gives CDR1 MDHEN, CDR2 SYDVKM.

This clone turned up a few times. The chain employs TRBV27 and TRBJ1-4; a possible D gene is TRBD1 (5 bases). CDR3 size: 13 residues. Germline values: CDR1 MNHEY, CDR2 SMNVEV (reference sequence). Trimming removed 9 bases from V and 7 bases from J, with 15 bases in between. The DNA of the CDR3 is TGTGCCAGTTATACGGGGGGAGGTGAAAAACTGTTTTTT. Translated: CASYTGGGEKLFF.

The count of this clone is one. The chain has TRBV5-6 and TRBJ1-5; D unclear. The CDR3 spans 16 residues. The germline gives CDR1 SGHDT, CDR2 YYEEEE. The V and J ends lost 2 bases and 0 bases respectively, with 12 bases between them. The CDR3 loop reads CASSFRGGNSNQPQHF. The CDR3 DNA sequence: TGTGCCAGCAGCTTTAGAGGAGGGAATAGCAATCAGCCCCAGCATTTT.

This rearrangement joins TRBV5-1 to TRBJ2-2; 8 positions agree with TRBD2. This CDR3 comprises 16 residues. V dropped 0 bases and J dropped 2; count of bases not matched to a gene: 3. CDR1 SGHRS and CDR2 YFSETQ come from the germline V gene. For the CDR3, the DNA is TGCGCCAGCAGCTTGGTGGCGGGGGGTAACACCGGGGAGCTGTTTTTT. As protein: CASSLVAGGNTGELFF.

This rearrangement joins TRBV24-1 to TRBJ1-2; 7 bases agree with TRBD1. This CDR3 has 14 residues. Germline values: CDR1 KGHDR, CDR2 SFDVKD. With V trimmed by 0 bases and J by 6 bases, 3 bases remained unmatched. The CDR3 loop reads CATSDLSTGDGYTF. As DNA, the CDR3 is TGTGCCACCAGTGATTTGAGCACAGGGGATGGCTACACCTTC.

The gene calls are TRBV14 and TRBJ2-3; 8 nucleotides line up with TRBD2. The junction had 7 bases not matched to a gene; V was cut back by 0 bases and J by 2 bases. The germline CDR1 and CDR2 sequences are SGHDN and FVKESK. The CDR3 loop spans 17 amino acids. Here the CDR3 reads CASSQDKAGAITDTQYF. In DNA, the CDR3 is TGTGCCAGCAGCCAAGATAAAGCGGGAGCGATCACAGATACGCAGTATTTT.